This T cell receptor (beta chain) is drawn from a study of T-cell reconstitution after alpha-beta-depleted transplantation in children. Unique molecular identifiers featured in how the TCRbeta library was prepared. MiXCR, run by TCRdb on the PCR reads, gives a single entry per CDR3 protein. Of around 100,000 distinct CDR3 sequences listed, 10% to 13% are singletons. Trimming took 4 bases from V and 8 from J; bases not matched to a gene: 7. This CDR3 region has 14 residues. From germline, CDR1 is MDHEN and CDR2 SYDVKM. This clonotype was seen a handful of times. The TCR was taken from a boy between 2 and 10 years old with acute lymphoblastic leukemia, due to receive a stem cell transplant. Here the sequenced sample was PBMCs, taken before TCRalphabeta/CD19-depleted stem cell transplant. The chain has TRBV28 and TRBJ2-1; 8 bases fit TRBD2. The CDR3 is CASSSGTSIYEQFF. For the CDR3, the DNA is TGTGCCAGCAGTTCCGGGACTAGTATATATGAGCAGTTCTTC.